Listed below are T cell receptor beta chains from one sample, sequenced in a study of identical twins. Via MiXCR, TCRdb re-called the 5' RACE reads, giving one row per CDR3 protein. This table holds under 350,000 distinct CDR3 sequences, roughly 9.7% found once. These data were also filed under a second study, of yellow fever vaccine responses in identical twins.

Sequencing input: CD8+ T cells sorted from blood. The receptors originated from a woman younger than 35 in good health. The CDR3 runs from the conserved cysteine through the conserved F or W. A D gene is named only where the DNA matches it firmly. Clone size appears in some rows only: once, few, many, or a class for an expanded clone.

clone size	J gene	V gene	D gene	CDR3 DNA	CDR3 protein
many	TRBJ2-7	TRBV4-3	NA	TGCGCCAGCAGCCAAGACCCGGGTCCCTACGAGCAGTACTTC	CASSQDPGPYEQYF
NA	TRBJ1-2	TRBV7-9	NA	TGTGCCAGCAGCCCGCCGGGCGCCAAATGGTATGGCTACACCTTC	CASSPPGAKWYGYTF
many	TRBJ2-7	TRBV4-3	TRBD1	TGCGCCAGCAGCCAAACCACGTTCGGGACAGGGATCGAGCAGTACTTC	CASSQTTFGTGIEQYF
many	TRBJ1-2	TRBV5-1	TRBD1	TGCGCCAGCAGCTTGGGGACGACAGGGCCCTCTAACTATGGCTACACCTTC	CASSLGTTGPSNYGYTF
NA	TRBJ2-3	TRBV7-2	TRBD2	TGTGCCAGCAGCTTAGCCGGGACTAGCGCCTTCGGAGATACGCAGTATTTT	CASSLAGTSAFGDTQYF
few	TRBJ2-7	TRBV12-3/TRBV12-4	NA	TGTGCCAGCAGTACACGGACCTACGAGCAGTACTTC	CASSTRTYEQYF
NA	TRBJ2-3	TRBV5-8	NA	TGTGCCAGCAGCCCGCAGCAGGCAGATACGCAGTATTTT	CASSPQQADTQYF
NA	TRBJ2-7	TRBV28	TRBD2	TGTGCCAGCAGACTAATCCGGGGAGGGATCCACGAGCAGTACTTC	CASRLIRGGIHEQYF
NA	TRBJ2-3	TRBV12-3/TRBV12-4	NA	TGTGCCACGAAACCTTTAGATACGCAGTATTTT	CATKPLDTQYF
NA	TRBJ2-2	TRBV30	TRBD2	TGTGCCTGGAGTCACGGGGGGACGGAGAACACCGGGGAGCTGTTTTTT	CAWSHGGTENTGELFF
NA	TRBJ2-7	TRBV25-1	NA	TGTGCCAGCAGTGAATTTGAACAGGTCTACGAGCAGTACTTC	CASSEFEQVYEQYF
few	TRBJ2-7	TRBV29-1	TRBD1	TGCAGCGTTGTTATTCGGGACAGGGCCTACGAGCAGTACTTC	CSVVIRDRAYEQYF
many	TRBJ2-1	TRBV4-2	NA	TGTGCCAGCAGCCAAGATCAGACCCAGGCCGCATACAATGAGCAGTTCTTC	CASSQDQTQAAYNEQFF
NA	TRBJ2-7	TRBV30	TRBD1	TGTGCCTGGACCCAGGGACAGTCCTACGAGCAGTACTTC	CAWTQGQSYEQYF
many	TRBJ2-3	TRBV14	NA	TGTGCCAGCAGCCAAGACCCAGATACGCAGTATTTT	CASSQDPDTQYF